The present entry profiles one TCR beta chain with its context. Its antigen is unknown. The data were produced by immunoSEQ multiplex PCR, yet TCRdb's version contains in-frame clones alone and is incomplete. The profile shows 2,500,000 or so clones, roughly 92% of them singletons. This sample is drawn from a study of shared clonotypes between healthy human individuals. General study points: Memory subsets had estimated richness that was generally smaller than that of naive subsets. Incomplete sequencing of sorted subsets was indicated by rarefaction despite large depth.

Germline-derived CDR1 and CDR2 are SGHTA and FQGNSA. The V and J ends lost 1 base and 1 base, in that order; junction bases with no gene match: 10. The CDR3 runs to 17 residues. The TCR comes from a man younger than 35 in good health. Sequenced material: naive CD4+ T cells sorted from blood. The sample's subset: CD45RA+ positively selected. This sequence joins TRBV7-2 and TRBJ2-7; 7 bases map to TRBD1. CDR3 in amino acids: CASSLVTSGTVSYEQYF. The CDR3 nucleotides are TGTGCCAGCAGCTTAGTTACTTCCGGGACAGTATCCTACGAGCAGTACTTC.